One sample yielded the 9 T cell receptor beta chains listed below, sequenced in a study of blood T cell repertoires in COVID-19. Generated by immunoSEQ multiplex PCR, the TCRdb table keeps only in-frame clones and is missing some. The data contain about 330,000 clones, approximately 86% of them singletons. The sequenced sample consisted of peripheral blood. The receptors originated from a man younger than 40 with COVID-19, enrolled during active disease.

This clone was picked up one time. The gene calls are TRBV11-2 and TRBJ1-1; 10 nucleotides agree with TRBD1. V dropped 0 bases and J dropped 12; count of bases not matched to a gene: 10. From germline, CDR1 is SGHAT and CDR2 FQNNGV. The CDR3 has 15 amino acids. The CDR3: CASSLDRLGDRGPFF. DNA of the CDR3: TGTGCCAGCAGCTTAGATCGGTTAGGGGACAGGGGACCTTTCTTT.

CDR3 residues: CASSLGGGQNTEAFF. In DNA form, the CDR3 reads TGCGCCAGCAGCTTGGGAGGGGGCCAGAACACTGAAGCTTTCTTT. This chain connects TRBV5-1 to TRBJ1-1; 7 bases agree with TRBD1. CDR3 length equals 15 residues. Germline assignment: CDR1 SGHRS and CDR2 YFSETQ. The V segment lost 0 bases and the J segment 1 base; nucleotides outside the gene matches: 3.

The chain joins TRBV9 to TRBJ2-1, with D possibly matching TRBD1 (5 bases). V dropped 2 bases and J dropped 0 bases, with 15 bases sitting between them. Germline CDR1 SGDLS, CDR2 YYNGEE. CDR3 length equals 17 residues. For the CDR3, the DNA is TGTGCCAGCAGCGTCAGGGATGTCTTTAGCTCCTACAATGAGCAGTTCTTC. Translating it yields CASSVRDVFSSYNEQFF.

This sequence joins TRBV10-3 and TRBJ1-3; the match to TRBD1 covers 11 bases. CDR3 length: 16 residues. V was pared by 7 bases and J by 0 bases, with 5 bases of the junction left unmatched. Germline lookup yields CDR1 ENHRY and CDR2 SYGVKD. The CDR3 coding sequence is TGTGCCATCAAGGGGACAGGGGGTTTCTCTGGAAACACCATATATTTT. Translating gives CAIKGTGGFSGNTIYF.

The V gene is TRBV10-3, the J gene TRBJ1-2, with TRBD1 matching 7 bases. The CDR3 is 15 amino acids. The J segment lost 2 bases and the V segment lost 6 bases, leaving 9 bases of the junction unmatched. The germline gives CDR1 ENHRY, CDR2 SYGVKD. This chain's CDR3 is CAISPTGLGNYGYTF. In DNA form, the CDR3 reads TGTGCCATCAGCCCGACAGGGTTGGGGAACTATGGCTACACCTTC.

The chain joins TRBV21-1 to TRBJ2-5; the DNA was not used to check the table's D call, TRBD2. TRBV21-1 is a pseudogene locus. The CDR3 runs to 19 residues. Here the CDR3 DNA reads TGTGCCAGCAGCAACAATCTTTGCGGGAGGGCCGGGCCACAAGAGACCCAGTACTTC. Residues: CASSNNLCGRAGPQETQYF.

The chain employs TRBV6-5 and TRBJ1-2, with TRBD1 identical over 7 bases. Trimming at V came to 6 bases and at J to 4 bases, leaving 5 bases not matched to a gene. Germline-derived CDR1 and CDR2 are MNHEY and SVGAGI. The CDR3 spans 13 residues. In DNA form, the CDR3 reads TGTGCCAGCAGAACCGGGACAGCCTATGGCTACACCTTC. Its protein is CASRTGTAYGYTF.

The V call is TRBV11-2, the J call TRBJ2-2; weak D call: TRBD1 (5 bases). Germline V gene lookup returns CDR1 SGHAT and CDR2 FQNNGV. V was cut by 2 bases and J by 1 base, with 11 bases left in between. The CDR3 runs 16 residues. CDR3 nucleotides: TGTGCCAGCAGCTTAATTGGGGCAGAGAACACCGGGGAGCTGTTTTTT. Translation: CASSLIGAENTGELFF.

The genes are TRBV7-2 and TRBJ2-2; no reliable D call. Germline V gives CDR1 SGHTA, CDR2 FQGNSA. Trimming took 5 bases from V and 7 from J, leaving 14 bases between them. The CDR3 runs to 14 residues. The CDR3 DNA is TGTGCCAGCAGCGTTGACCCCCTAGGCGGGGAGCTGTTTTTT. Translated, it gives CASSVDPLGGELFF.